This is a list of T cell receptor beta chains from one sample in a study of cytomegalovirus exposure and HLA in healthy donors. The data were produced by immunoSEQ multiplex PCR, yet TCRdb's version contains in-frame clones alone and is incomplete. The table records about 160,000 clones, 65% to 85% of them present only once. The sequencing input was PBMCs. The receptors stem from a woman aged 25 to 45 in good health and CMV-seropositive. The CDR3 runs from the conserved cysteine through the conserved F or W. D genes are given only for firm matches. For some rows the clone size is stated as once, few or many, or as a class when expanded; others skip it.

d_call j_call v_call cdr3_length clone_size cdr3_nt cdr3_aa
. TRBJ1-1 TRBV6-5 15 once TGTGCCAGCAGTTATAAAACATCAGGGAACACTGAAGCTTTCTTT CASSYKTSGNTEAFF
. TRBJ2-1 TRBV29-1 16 . TGCAGCGTTGATAATTGGCGGGTGAGCTCCTACAATGAGCAGTTCTTC CSVDNWRVSSYNEQFF
TRBD1 TRBJ1-6 TRBV7-2 14 . TGTGCCAGCAGCATACAGGGGGTAGGGTCACCCCTCCACTTT CASSIQGVGSPLHF
TRBD2 TRBJ2-1 TRBV5-1 18 . TGCGCCAGCAGCATCTACAGGACTAGCGGGGGACTGTACAATGAGCAGTTCTTC CASSIYRTSGGLYNEQFF
TRBD1 TRBJ2-2 TRBV5-1 14 . TGCGCCAGCAGCGTAACAGGGGGTCCCGGGGAGCTGTTTTTT CASSVTGGPGELFF
TRBD1 TRBJ1-6 TRBV5-6 15 . TGTGCCAGCAGCTTGCCAGGGGGAATCAATTCACCCCTCCACTTT CASSLPGGINSPLHF
TRBD1 TRBJ1-2 TRBV7-2 16 few TGTGCCAGCAGTGGAGAAAGGGGGCCGGGCGTAGATGGCTACACCTTC CASSGERGPGVDGYTF
TRBD2 TRBJ2-7 TRBV15 15 . TGTGCCACCAGCAGATCACTAGCGGGGGAGGACGGGCAGTACTTC CATSRSLAGEDGQYF
TRBD1 TRBJ1-3 TRBV4-3 15 . TGCGCCAGCAGCCAAGCCGGGACAGCGGGAAACACCATATATTTT CASSQAGTAGNTIYF
. TRBJ2-3 TRBV5-8 16 few TGCGCCAGCAGCCAAGGACCGGGGAATTTCACAGATACGCAGTATTTT CASSQGPGNFTDTQYF
. TRBJ1-1 TRBV5-6 17 . TGTGCCAGCAGCCGATCCGTATTGGGCAGTATGAACACTGAAGCTTTCTTT CASSRSVLGSMNTEAFF
TRBD1 TRBJ1-1 TRBV25-1 17 few TGTGCCAGCAGTCCTCCCCTTCGAGGGGGCCTGAACACTGAAGCTTTCTTT CASSPPLRGGLNTEAFF
. TRBJ2-7 TRBV11-2 17 . TGTGCCAGCAGCCCTAAATTCGGGGCCGGGAGCTCCTACGAGCAGTACTTC CASSPKFGAGSSYEQYF
TRBD1 TRBJ2-2 TRBV28 15 . TGTGCCAGCAGCCTTGGACAGGGGGCAGCCGGGGAGCTGTTTTTT CASSLGQGAAGELFF
TRBD2 TRBJ2-6 TRBV4-1 18 . TGCGCCAGCAGCCAAGCCGGGGGGGCTTCCTCTGGGGCCAACGTCCTGACTTTC CASSQAGGASSGANVLTF
. TRBJ1-6 TRBV19 13 . TGTGCCAGTAGCACGGTCTATAATTCACCCCTCCACTTT CASSTVYNSPLHF
TRBD2 TRBJ2-5 TRBV5-1 17 . TGCGCCAGCAGCTTGGGACTAGCGGGGGCCGGGGGGGAGACCCAGTACTTC CASSLGLAGAGGETQYF
. TRBJ1-2 TRBV6-1 13 . TGTGCCAGCAGTGAAGTGGCAATCCATGGCTACACCTTC CASSEVAIHGYTF